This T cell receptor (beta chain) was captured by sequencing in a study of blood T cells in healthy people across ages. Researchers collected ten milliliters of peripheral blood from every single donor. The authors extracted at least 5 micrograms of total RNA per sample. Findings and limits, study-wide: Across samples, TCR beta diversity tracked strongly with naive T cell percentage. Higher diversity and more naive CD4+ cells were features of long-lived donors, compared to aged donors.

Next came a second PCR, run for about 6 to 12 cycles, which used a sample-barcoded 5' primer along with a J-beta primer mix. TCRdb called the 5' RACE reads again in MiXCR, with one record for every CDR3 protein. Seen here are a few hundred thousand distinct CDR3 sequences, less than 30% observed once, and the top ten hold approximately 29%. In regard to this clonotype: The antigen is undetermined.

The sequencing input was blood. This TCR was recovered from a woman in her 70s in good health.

The CDR3 nucleotides are TGTGCCAGCAGCTTTAGGCGGGGGACTAGCACAGATACGCAGTATTTT. This sequence encodes CASSFRRGTSTDTQYF. The V gene is TRBV7-8, the J gene TRBJ2-3, with 7 bases fitting TRBD2. The CDR3 totals 16 residues. Looked up from germline, CDR1 is SGHVS and CDR2 is FQNEAQ. V gave up 3 bases and J gave up 0 bases; unmatched junction bases: 6.